This T cell receptor (beta chain) is from a study of ipilimumab plus nivolumab after autologous stem cell transplantation. Checkpoint therapy with ipilimumab 1 mg/kg began 14 to 28 days after transplant. Assay used: immunoSEQ multiplex PCR; TCRdb lists only in-frame clones, some missing. The table records roughly 40,000 clones, over 90% of them present only once. The sample in question was PBMCs, obtained in a trial of ipilimumab plus nivolumab as post-transplant consolidation. The TCR originated in a male donor with multiple myeloma.

CDR3 in DNA: TGTGCCATCAGTTACTCCGGGACAGGGTCAAACGAGCAGTACTTC. The encoded protein is CAISYSGTGSNEQYF. The V gene is TRBV10-3, the J gene TRBJ2-7; TRBD1 agrees at 9 bases. This CDR3 region has 15 residues. Trimming removed 5 bases from V and 5 bases from J; junction bases left unmatched: 10. Germline loops: CDR1 ENHRY, CDR2 SYGVKD.